These T cell receptor beta chains were read from a single sample in a study of regulatory T cells in long-lasting Graves disease. Via MiXCR, TCRdb re-called the multiplex PCR reads, giving one row per CDR3 protein. There are 600,000 to 800,000 distinct CDR3 sequences in the sample; approximately 31% occur only once, and under 50% lies in the top ten. This sample comprised peripheral blood mononuclear cells (PBMCs), obtained when the disease was refractory, from a patient treated with antithyroid drugs. All receptors derive from a female donor with Graves disease. The CDR3 runs from the conserved cysteine through the conserved F or W. D genes are given only for firm matches. Some rows have no size entry. The others give once, few or many, or a class for an expanded clone.

d_gene	v_gene	abundance	j_gene	CDR3nt	CDR3aa
TRBD1	TRBV20-1	-	TRBJ1-1	TGCAGTGCTAGAGTTCCGGGACAGGGGGCTGGAAGGACTGAAGCTTTCTTT	CSARVPGQGAGRTEAFF
-	TRBV5-1	-	TRBJ2-7	TGCGCCAGCAGCGACTACCGAACGCCCTACGAGCAGTACTTC	CASSDYRTPYEQYF
TRBD1	TRBV28	-	TRBJ1-3	TGTGCCAGCAGTTTCTGGTCAACAGGGGGCTCTGGAAACACCATATATTTT	CASSFWSTGGSGNTIYF
TRBD2	TRBV10-3	-	TRBJ2-1	TGTGCCATCAGTAGTAGCGGGGTTTACAATGAGCAGTTCTTC	CAISSSGVYNEQFF
-	TRBV12-5	-	TRBJ1-1	TGTGCTAGTGGTTTAGTGGTCTTGGGACGGCGGAACACTGAAGCTTTCTTT	CASGLVVLGRRNTEAFF
-	TRBV27	-	TRBJ2-7	TGTGCCAGCATCTCCCCAGCCTACGAGCAGTACTTC	CASISPAYEQYF
TRBD1	TRBV29-1	few	TRBJ1-1	TGCAGCGTTGACCCGGGACAGGCTTTCTTT	CSVDPGQAFF
-	TRBV19	-	TRBJ2-7	TGTGCCAGTAGAGGAGACAGGGAGGGAGCCTACGAGCAGTACTTC	CASRGDREGAYEQYF
TRBD1	TRBV12-3/TRBV12-4	-	TRBJ1-3	TGTGCCAGCGGGTACAGGGGAGGTGGAAACACCATATATTTT	CASGYRGGGNTIYF
-	TRBV19	-	TRBJ2-7	TGTGCCAGTAGTTCCTCCAAGAGCGGGCTTAGCTCCTACGAGCAGTACTTC	CASSSSKSGLSSYEQYF
-	TRBV12-3/TRBV12-4	-	TRBJ1-2	TGTGCCAGCAGCCCTGGACAGCAAAAAAACTATGGCAACACCTTC	CASSPGQQKNYGNTF
-	TRBV28	few	TRBJ1-3	TGTGCCAGCCTTGGAGTGGCGGGAAACATCATATATTTT	CASLGVAGNIIYF
-	TRBV3-1	-	TRBJ2-7	TGTGCCAGCAGCCCGGGGACGTCGGTTAGCTCCTACGAGCAGTACTTC	CASSPGTSVSSYEQYF
TRBD1	TRBV6-1	-	TRBJ1-1	TGTGCCAGCGGCGGGACAGGGGTAACTGAAGCTTTCTTT	CASGGTGVTEAFF
-	TRBV15	-	TRBJ1-1	TGTGCCACCGGCAGAGATGTGGGGGGATACACTGAAGCTTTCTTT	CATGRDVGGYTEAFF
-	TRBV5-1	many	TRBJ1-1	TGCGCCAGCAGCTTGGAAGGGACCACGCGGAGCACTGAAGCTTTCTTT	CASSLEGTTRSTEAFF
TRBD2	TRBV12-3/TRBV12-4	-	TRBJ2-2	TGTGCCAGCAGATCCACTAGCGGGAGTGGCGGGGAGCTGTTTTTT	CASRSTSGSGGELFF
-	TRBV20-1	-	TRBJ2-7	TGCAGTGCTAGTGTGGGGGGAGGTTCCTACGAGCAGTACTTC	CSASVGGGSYEQYF
-	TRBV12-3/TRBV12-4	few	TRBJ1-1	TGTGCCAGCAGTTTTTACCCCGGAACGGCTGAAGCTTTCTTT	CASSFYPGTAEAFF
-	TRBV20-1	few	TRBJ2-7	TGCAGTGCCCCGTCTAGGGGGGGGTCGGGGGAGCAGTACTTC	CSAPSRGGSGEQYF
TRBD2	TRBV28	many	TRBJ2-7	TGTGCCAGCAGTACCGTTCTAGCGGGAGGGCATAGCGGGCAGTACTTC	CASSTVLAGGHSGQYF
-	TRBV29-1	few	TRBJ1-6	TGCAGCGTCTCAGCAGGGAGTAATTCACCCCTCCACTTT	CSVSAGSNSPLHF
TRBD2	TRBV29-1	-	TRBJ2-7	TGCAGCGTTGACGGTCTGGCGGGAGGACACTACGAGCAGTACTTC	CSVDGLAGGHYEQYF
TRBD1	TRBV20-1	-	TRBJ1-2	TGCAGTGCTAGATCTCGGACAGGGTTGCATGGCTACACCTTC	CSARSRTGLHGYTF
-	TRBV12-3/TRBV12-4	many	TRBJ1-1	TGTGCCAGCAGTCCCGGGGGACCGGAGTACACTGAAGCTTTCTTT	CASSPGGPEYTEAFF
-	TRBV18	few	TRBJ1-2	TGTGCCAGCTCACCAGCGGAGGGTGGCTACACCTTC	CASSPAEGGYTF
-	TRBV11-3	-	TRBJ2-1	TGTGCCAGCAGCTTAGATCCGGACTCTGACTCAGGGAATGAGCAGTTCTTC	CASSLDPDSDSGNEQFF
TRBD2	TRBV5-1	few	TRBJ2-2	TGCGCCAGCAGCCCGGGACTAGCGGGATTTTTAACCGGGGAGCTGTTTTTT	CASSPGLAGFLTGELFF
TRBD1	TRBV4-1	-	TRBJ2-6	TGCGCCAGCAGCTCCTCTCCGAGACAGGGTTCGTCTGGGGCCAACGTCCTGACTTTC	CASSSSPRQGSSGANVLTF
-	TRBV28	-	TRBJ1-5	TGTGCCAGCAGAAAACAGGGTTATAGCAATCAGCCCCAGCATTTT	CASRKQGYSNQPQHF
-	TRBV5-8	few	TRBJ1-1	TGTGCCAGCAGCACATCCCCCGACAGGAACACTGAAGCTTTCTTT	CASSTSPDRNTEAFF
-	TRBV9	few	TRBJ1-1	TGTGCCAGCAGCGTAGTGGGGCAGGATGAAGCTTTCTTT	CASSVVGQDEAFF
-	TRBV6-1	few	TRBJ2-6	TGTGCCAGCAGGCCAAGGGGGGCTGGGGCCAACGTCCTGACTTTC	CASRPRGAGANVLTF
-	TRBV19	-	TRBJ1-3	TGTGCCAGTAGTATACGGGAGAACTCTGGAAACACCATATATTTT	CASSIRENSGNTIYF
-	TRBV5-1	-	TRBJ1-1	TGCGCCAGCAGCTTGGAGGCGATCACTGAAGCTTTCTTT	CASSLEAITEAFF
-	TRBV20-1	-	TRBJ1-2	TGCAGTGCAACAGACAGGAACTATGGCTACACCTTC	CSATDRNYGYTF
-	TRBV19	-	TRBJ1-5	TGTGCCAGTATCCCCCCGGCCACCGGCGGCGGTCAGCCCCAGCATTTT	CASIPPATGGGQPQHF